This T cell receptor beta chain was captured by sequencing in a study of tumor and adjacent non-tumor tissue in lung cancer. Study-wide background: Histology: 11 to 13 adenocarcinoma, a couple of squamous cell carcinoma, 1 small cell lung cancer.

This sample's RNA came from whole unsorted tissue. Donors were chemotherapy-naive, newly diagnosed lung cancer surgical patients in China, August–November 2014. The trim removed 2 bases at V and 5 bases at J, leaving 9 bases unmatched. This CDR3 has 16 residues. CDR1 is MNHNS, CDR2 SASEGT, per germline. TCRbeta libraries were built with three rounds of nested PCR, modified from ARM-PCR. TCRdb fed the multiplex PCR reads into MiXCR, producing one record per CDR3 protein. The table has 75,000 to 100,000 distinct CDR3 sequences, about 66% seen once; the top ten hold around 18%. The source is a man in his sixties with non-small cell lung cancer. Sequences were obtained from lung tumor tissue. The chain uses TRBV6-1 and TRBJ2-1; 7 nucleotides match TRBD2. In DNA, the CDR3 is TGTGCCAGCAGTGAATCGGGGAGCGGGGCAAACAATGAGCAGTTCTTC. It codes for CASSESGSGANNEQFF.